This T cell receptor (beta chain) was sequenced in a study of T cells in Graves' hyperthyroidism and ophthalmopathy. V lost 0 bases, J lost 7 bases, and 12 bases lay in between. The CDR3 loop spans 15 amino acids. Germline-derived CDR1 and CDR2 are MGHRA and YSYEKL. TCR beta CDR3 sequences were amplified from RNA transcripts. First-round RT-PCR targeting the TCR CDR3 was performed with the HTBI primer set. TCRdb reprocessed the multiplex PCR reads with MiXCR, giving one entry per CDR3 protein. Among roughly 380,000 distinct CDR3 sequences listed, around 13% were seen once. This clonotype has just a few counts.

Sequences were obtained from blood. This receptor was obtained from a woman aged 55-75 years with Graves' hyperthyroidism. This rearrangement joins TRBV4-1 to TRBJ1-4, with D possibly matching TRBD1 (5 bases). CDR3 sequence reads: CASSQDRGAGEKLFF. The CDR3 DNA follows: TGCGCCAGCAGCCAAGATCGAGGGGCGGGTGAAAAACTGTTTTTT.